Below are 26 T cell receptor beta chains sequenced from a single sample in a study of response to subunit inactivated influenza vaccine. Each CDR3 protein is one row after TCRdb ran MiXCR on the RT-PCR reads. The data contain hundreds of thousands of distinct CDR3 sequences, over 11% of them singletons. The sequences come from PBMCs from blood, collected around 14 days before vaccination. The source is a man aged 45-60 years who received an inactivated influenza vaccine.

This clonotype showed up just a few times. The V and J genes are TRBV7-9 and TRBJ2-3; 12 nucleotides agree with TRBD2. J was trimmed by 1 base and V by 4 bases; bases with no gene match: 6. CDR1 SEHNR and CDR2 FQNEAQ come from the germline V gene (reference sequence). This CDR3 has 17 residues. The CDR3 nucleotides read TGTGCCAGCAGCTCGCGACTAGCGGGAGTTCGCACAGATACGCAGTATTTT. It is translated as CASSSRLAGVRTDTQYF.

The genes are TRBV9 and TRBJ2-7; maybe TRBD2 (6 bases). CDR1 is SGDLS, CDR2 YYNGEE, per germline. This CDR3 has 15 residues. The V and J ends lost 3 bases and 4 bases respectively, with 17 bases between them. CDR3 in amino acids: CASSAEGSPPYEQYF. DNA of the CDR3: TGTGCCAGCAGCGCGGAGGGGTCGCCCCCTTACGAGCAGTACTTC.

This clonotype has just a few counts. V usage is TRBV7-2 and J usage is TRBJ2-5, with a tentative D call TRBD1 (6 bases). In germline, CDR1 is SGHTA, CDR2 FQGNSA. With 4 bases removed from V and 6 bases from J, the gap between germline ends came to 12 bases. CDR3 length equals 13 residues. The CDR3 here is CASSSGTPQTQYF. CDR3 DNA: TGTGCCAGCAGCTCCGGGACACCCCAGACCCAGTACTTC.

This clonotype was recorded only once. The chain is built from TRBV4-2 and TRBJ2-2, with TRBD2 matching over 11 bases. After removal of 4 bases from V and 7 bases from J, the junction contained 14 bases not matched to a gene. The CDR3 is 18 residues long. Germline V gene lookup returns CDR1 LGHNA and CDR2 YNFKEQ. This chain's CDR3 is CASSRETSASGGHGELFF. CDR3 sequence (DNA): TGTGCCAGCAGCCGAGAGACTTCGGCTAGCGGGGGGCACGGGGAGCTGTTTTTT.

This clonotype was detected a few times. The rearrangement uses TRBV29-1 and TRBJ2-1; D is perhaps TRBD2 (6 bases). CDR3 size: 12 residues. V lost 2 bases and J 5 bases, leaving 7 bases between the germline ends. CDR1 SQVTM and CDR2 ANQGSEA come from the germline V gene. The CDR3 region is CSVEPGDNEQFF. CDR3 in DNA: TGCAGCGTTGAACCGGGGGACAATGAGCAGTTCTTC.

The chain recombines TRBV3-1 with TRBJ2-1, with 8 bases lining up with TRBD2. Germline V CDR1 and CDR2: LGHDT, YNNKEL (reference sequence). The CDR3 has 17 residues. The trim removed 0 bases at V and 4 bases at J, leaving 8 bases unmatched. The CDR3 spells CASSQEHKASGYNEQFF. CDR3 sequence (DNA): TGTGCCAGCAGCCAAGAACATAAGGCTAGCGGGTACAATGAGCAGTTCTTC.

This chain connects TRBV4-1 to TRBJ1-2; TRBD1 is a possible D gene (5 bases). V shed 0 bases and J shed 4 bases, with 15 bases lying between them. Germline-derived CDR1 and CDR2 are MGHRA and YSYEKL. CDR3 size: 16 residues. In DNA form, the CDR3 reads TGCGCCAGCAGCCAAGAGGGGGGGATAGGAGGCTATGGCTACACCTTC. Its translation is CASSQEGGIGGYGYTF.

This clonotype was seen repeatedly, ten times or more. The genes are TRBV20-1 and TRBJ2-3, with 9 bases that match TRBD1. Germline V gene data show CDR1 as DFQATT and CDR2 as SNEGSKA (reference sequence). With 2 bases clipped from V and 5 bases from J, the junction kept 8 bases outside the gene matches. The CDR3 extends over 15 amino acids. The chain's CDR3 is CSARPTGGQIDTQYF. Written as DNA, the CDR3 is TGCAGTGCTAGACCGACAGGGGGTCAAATAGATACGCAGTATTTT.

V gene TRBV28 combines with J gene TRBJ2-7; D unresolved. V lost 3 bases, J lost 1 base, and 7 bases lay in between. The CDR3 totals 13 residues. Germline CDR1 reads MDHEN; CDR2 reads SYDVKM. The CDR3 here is CASSFWLSYEQYF. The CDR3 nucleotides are TGTGCCAGCAGTTTTTGGCTTTCCTACGAGCAGTACTTC.

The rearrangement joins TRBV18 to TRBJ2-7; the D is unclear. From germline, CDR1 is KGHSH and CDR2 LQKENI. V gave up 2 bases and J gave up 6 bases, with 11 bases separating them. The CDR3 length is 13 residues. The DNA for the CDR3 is TGTGCCAGCTCACCAGACATGTCCCTCGAGCAGTACTTC. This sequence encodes CASSPDMSLEQYF.

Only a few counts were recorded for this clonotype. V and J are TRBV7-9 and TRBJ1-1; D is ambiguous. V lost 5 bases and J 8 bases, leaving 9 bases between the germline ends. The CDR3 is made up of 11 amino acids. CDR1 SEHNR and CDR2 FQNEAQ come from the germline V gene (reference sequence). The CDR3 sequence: CASSDPQEAFF. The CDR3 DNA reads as TGTGCCAGCAGCGACCCCCAAGAAGCTTTCTTT.

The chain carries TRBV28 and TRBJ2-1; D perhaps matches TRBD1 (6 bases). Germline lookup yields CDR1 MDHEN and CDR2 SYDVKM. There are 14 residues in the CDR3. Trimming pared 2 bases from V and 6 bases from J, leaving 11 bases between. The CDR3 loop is CASSLPTGRNEQFF. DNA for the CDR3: TGTGCCAGCAGTTTACCGACAGGTCGCAATGAGCAGTTCTTC. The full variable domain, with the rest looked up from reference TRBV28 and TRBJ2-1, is DVKVTQSSRYLVKRTGEKVFLECVQDMDHENMFWYRQDPGLGLRLIYFSYDVKMKEKGDIPEGYSVSREKKERFSLILESASTNQTSMYLCASSLPTGRNEQFFGPGTRLTVL.

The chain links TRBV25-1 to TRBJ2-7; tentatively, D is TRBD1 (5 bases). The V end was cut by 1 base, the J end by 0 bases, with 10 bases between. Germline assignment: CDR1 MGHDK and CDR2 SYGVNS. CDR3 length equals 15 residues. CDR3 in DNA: TGTGCCAGCAGTGAATGGGGCAAGAGCTCCTACGAGCAGTACTTC. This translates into CASSEWGKSSYEQYF.

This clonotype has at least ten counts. The CDR3: CASSSPGPRDTQYF. CDR3 nucleotide sequence: TGTGCCAGCAGTTCGCCCGGGCCGAGGGATACGCAGTATTTT. The V and J genes are TRBV6-5 and TRBJ2-3; D is undetermined. Deletions cut 4 bases from V and 6 bases from J, with 14 bases between. This CDR3 is built from 14 residues. Germline CDR1 MNHEY, CDR2 SVGAGI.

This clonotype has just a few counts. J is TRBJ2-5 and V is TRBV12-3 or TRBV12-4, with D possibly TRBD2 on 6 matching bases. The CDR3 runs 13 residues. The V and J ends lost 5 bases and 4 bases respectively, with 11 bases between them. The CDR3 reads CASSPRGRETQYF. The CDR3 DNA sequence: TGTGCCAGCAGTCCGCGGGGCAGAGAGACCCAGTACTTC.

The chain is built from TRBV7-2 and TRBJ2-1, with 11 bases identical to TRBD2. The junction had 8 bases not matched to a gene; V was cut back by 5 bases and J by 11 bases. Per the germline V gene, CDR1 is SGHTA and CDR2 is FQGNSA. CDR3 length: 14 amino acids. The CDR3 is CASSTPGTSGQQFF. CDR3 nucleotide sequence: TGTGCCAGCAGCACCCCCGGGACTAGCGGACAGCAGTTCTTC.

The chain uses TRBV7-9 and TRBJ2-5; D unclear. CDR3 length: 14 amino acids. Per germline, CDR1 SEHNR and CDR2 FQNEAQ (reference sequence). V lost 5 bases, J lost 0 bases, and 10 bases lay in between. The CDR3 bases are TGTGCCAGCAGCAAAGACGCCTACCAAGAGACCCAGTACTTC. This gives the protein CASSKDAYQETQYF.

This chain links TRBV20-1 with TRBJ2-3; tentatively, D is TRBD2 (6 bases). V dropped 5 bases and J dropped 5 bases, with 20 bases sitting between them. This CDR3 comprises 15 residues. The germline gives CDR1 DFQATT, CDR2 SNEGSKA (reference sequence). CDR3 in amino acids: CSAGKDRGRGDTQYF. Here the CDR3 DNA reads TGCAGTGCTGGGAAGGATAGAGGGCGGGGAGATACGCAGTATTTT.

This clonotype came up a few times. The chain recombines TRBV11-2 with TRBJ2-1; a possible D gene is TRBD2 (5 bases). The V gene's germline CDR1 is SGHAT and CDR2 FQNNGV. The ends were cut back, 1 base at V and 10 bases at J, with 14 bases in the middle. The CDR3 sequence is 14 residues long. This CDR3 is CASSLAGKSGEQFF. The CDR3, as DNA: TGTGCCAGCAGCTTAGCGGGGAAATCTGGGGAGCAGTTCTTC. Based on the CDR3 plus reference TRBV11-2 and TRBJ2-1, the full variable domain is EAGVAQSPRYKIIEKRQSVAFWCNPISGHATLYWYQQILGQGPKLLIQFQNNGVVDDSQLPKDRFSAERLKGVDSTLKIQPAKLEDSAVYLCASSLAGKSGEQFFGPGTRLTVL.

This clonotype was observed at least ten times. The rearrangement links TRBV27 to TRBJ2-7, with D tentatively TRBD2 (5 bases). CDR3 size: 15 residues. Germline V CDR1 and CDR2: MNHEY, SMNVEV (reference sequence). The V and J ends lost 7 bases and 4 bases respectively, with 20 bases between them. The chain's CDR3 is CASTYRPSPGYEQYF. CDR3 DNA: TGTGCCAGCACTTACCGCCCCTCCCCGGGGTACGAGCAGTACTTC.

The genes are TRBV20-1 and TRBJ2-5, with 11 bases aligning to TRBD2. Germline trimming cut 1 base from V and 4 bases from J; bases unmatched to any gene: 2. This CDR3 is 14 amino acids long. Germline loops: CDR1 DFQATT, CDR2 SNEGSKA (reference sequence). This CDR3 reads CSARGGLAGETQYF. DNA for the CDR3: TGCAGTGCTAGAGGTGGACTAGCGGGAGAGACCCAGTACTTC.

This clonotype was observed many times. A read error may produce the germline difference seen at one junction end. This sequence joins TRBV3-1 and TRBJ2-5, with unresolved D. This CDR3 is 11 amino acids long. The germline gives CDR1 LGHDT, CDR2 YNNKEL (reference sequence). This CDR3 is CASTQLETQYF. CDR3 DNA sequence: TGTGCCAGCACCCAACTGGAGACCCAGTACTTC.

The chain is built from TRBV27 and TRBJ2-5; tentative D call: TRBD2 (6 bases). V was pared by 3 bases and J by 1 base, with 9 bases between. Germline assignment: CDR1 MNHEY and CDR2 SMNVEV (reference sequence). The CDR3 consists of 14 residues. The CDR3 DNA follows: TGTGCCAGCAGTTTCCGCGGGACCCAAGAGACCCAGTACTTC. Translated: CASSFRGTQETQYF.

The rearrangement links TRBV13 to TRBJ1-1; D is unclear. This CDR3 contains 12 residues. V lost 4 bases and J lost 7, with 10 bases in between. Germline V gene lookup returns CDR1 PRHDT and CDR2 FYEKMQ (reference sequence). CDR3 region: CASSSRYNEAFF. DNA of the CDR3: TGTGCCAGCAGCTCTAGATACAATGAAGCTTTCTTT.

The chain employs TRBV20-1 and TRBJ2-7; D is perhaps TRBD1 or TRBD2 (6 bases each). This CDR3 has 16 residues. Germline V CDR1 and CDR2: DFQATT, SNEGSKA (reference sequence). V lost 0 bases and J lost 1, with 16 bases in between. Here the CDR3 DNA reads TGCAGTGCTAGAGATTTCAGGCGGGACATATCCTACGAGCAGTACTTC. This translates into CSARDFRRDISYEQYF.

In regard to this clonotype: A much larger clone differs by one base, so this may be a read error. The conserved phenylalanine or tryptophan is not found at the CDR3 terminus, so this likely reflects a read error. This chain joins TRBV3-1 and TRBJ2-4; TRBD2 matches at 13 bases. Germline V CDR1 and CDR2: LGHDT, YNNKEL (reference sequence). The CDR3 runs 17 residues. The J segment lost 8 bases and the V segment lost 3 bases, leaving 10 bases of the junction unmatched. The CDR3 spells CASSQTARLAGGYIQYY. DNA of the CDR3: TGTGCCAGCAGCCAGACCGCCCGACTAGCGGGAGGTTACATTCAGTACTAC.